The entry below describes one T cell receptor (beta chain). These data come from a study of graft-versus-host responses after intestinal transplantation. Whole-study context: Recipients had multivisceral, liver-intestinal, or isolated intestinal transplants.

The trim removed 6 bases at V and 2 bases at J, leaving 19 bases unmatched. CDR1 MRHNA and CDR2 SNTAGT come from the germline V gene. The length of the CDR3 is 19 residues. Responder CD3+CD4+ and CD3+CD8+ cells that were proliferating and CFSE-low were sorted after the reaction. General study findings and limits: Marrow from the recipient contained GvH clones, some of which had appeared first in ileum or blood.

Assay used: immunoSEQ multiplex PCR; TCRdb lists only in-frame clones, some missing. The sample lists about 25,000 clones, approximately 40% occurring once. The rearrangement links TRBV6-4 to TRBJ1-1; 9 bases fit TRBD1. This specimen consisted of alloreactive CD4+ T cells from a mixed lymphocyte reaction culture, obtained before intestinal transplant. Subset of the sample: CFSE-low proliferating T cells sorted from approximately 6-day pre-transplant mixed lymphocyte reaction (GvH or HvG direction). This receptor was identified in a human patient who received an intestinal transplant. The DNA for the CDR3 is TGTGCCAGCAGGGCGGGGCCTGATACAGGGGGCTGGGAAAACACTGAAGCTTTCTTT. This translates into CASRAGPDTGGWENTEAFF.